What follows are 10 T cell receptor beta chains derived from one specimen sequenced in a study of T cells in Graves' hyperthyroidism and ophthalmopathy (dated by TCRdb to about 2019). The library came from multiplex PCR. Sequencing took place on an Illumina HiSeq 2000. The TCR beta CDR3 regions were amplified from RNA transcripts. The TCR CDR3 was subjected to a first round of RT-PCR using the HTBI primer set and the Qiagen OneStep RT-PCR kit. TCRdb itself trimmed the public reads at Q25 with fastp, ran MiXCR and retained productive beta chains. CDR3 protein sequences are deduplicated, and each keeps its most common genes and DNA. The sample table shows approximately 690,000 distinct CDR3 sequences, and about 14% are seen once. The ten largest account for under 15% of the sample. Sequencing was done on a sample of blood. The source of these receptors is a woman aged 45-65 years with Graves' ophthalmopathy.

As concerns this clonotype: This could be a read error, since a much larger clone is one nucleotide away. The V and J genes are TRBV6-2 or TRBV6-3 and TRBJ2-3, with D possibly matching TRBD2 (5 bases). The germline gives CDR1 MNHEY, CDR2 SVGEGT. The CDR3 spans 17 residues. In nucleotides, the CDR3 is TGTGGCAGCAGACCCGGCACGTGGAGCGGAACCACAGATACGCAGTATTTT. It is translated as CGSRPGTWSGTTDTQYF.

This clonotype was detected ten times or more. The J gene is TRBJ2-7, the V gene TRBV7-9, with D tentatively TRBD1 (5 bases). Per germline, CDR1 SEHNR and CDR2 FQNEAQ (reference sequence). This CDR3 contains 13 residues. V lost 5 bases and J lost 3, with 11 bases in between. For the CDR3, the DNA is TGTGCCAGCAGCCGAAGGACAAGCTACGAGCAGTACTTC. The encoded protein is CASSRRTSYEQYF.

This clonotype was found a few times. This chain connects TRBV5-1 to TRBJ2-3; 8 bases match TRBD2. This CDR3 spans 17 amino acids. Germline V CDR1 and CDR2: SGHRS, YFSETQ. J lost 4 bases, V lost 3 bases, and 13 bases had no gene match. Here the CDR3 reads CASSWRRQRENSDTQYF. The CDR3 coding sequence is TGCGCCAGCAGCTGGAGGCGACAGCGGGAGAACTCAGATACGCAGTATTTT. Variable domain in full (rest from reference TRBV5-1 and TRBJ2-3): KAGVTQTPRYLIKTRGQQVTLSCSPISGHRSVSWYQQTPGQGLQFLFEYFSETQRNKGNFPGRFSGRQFSNSRSEMNVSTLELGDSALYLCASSWRRQRENSDTQYFGPGTRLTVL.

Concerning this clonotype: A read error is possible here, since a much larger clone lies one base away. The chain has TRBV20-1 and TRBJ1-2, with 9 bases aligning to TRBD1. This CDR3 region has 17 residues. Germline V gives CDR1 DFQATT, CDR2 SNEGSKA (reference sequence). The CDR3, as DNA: TGCAGTGCTAGAGATCCCCGGGACAGGGTTGCTAACTATGGCCACACCTTC. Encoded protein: CSARDPRDRVANYGHTF.

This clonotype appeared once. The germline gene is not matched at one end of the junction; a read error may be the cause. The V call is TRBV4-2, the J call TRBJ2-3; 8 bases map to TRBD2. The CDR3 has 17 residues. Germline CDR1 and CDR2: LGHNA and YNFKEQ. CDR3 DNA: TGTGCCAGCAGCCAAGAGTCGGGCCGGGAGGGCACAGATACGAAGTATTTT. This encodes CASSQESGREGTDTKYF.

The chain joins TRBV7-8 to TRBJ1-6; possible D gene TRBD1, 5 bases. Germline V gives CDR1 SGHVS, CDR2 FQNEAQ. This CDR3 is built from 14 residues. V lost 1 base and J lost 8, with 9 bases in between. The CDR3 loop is CASSLVDRYSPLHF. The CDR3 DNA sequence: TGTGCCAGCAGCTTAGTTGACAGATATTCACCCCTCCACTTT. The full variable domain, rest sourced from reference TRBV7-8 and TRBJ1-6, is GAGVSQSPRYKVAKRGQDVALRCDPISGHVSLFWYQQALGQGPEFLTYFQNEAQLDKSGLPSDRFFAERPEGSVSTLKIQRTQQEDSAVYLCASSLVDRYSPLHFGNGTRLTVT.

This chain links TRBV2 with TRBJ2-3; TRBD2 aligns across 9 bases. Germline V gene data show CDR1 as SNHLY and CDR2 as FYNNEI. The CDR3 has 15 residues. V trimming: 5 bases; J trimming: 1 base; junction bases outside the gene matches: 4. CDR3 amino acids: CASSSGGYRTDTQYF. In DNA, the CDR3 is TGTGCCAGCAGTAGCGGGGGGTACCGCACAGATACGCAGTATTTT.

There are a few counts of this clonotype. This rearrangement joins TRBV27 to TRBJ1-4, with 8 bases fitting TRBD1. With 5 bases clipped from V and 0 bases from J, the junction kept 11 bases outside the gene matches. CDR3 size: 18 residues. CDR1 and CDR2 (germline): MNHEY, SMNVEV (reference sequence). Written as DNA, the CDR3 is TGTGCCAGCAGTACCCAGGGGGCGCGATCTGCAACTAATGAAAAACTGTTTTTT. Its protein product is CASSTQGARSATNEKLFF.

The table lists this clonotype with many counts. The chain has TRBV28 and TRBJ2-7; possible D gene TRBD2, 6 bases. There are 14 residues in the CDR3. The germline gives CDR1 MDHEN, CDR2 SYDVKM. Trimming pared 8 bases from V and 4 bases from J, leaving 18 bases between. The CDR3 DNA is TGTGCCAGCGGCTCTATTGCGGGAAAGTACGAGCAGTACTTC. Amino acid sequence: CASGSIAGKYEQYF.

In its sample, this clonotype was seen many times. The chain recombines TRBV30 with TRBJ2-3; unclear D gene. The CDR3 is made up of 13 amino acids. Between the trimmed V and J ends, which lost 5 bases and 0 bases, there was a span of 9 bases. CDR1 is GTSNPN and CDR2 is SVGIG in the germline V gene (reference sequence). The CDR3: CAWCSHSTDTQYF. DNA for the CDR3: TGTGCCTGGTGTTCCCATAGCACAGATACGCAGTATTTT.